Each of the 23 T cell receptor beta chains below was sequenced from the same sample in a study of T-cell reconstitution after alpha-beta-depleted transplantation in children. Unique molecular identifiers were used to barcode this TCRbeta library. TCRdb processed the PCR reads anew with MiXCR; each CDR3 protein has one entry. The sample has about 580,000 distinct CDR3 sequences; over 20% are singletons. Sequences were derived from PBMCs, sampled before TCRalphabeta/CD19-depleted stem cell transplant. The receptors were gathered from a boy in the first two years of life with Wiskott-Aldrich syndrome, due to receive a stem cell transplant.

This clonotype showed up just a few times. This chain links TRBV27 with TRBJ2-7, with D perhaps matching TRBD2 (6 bases). V was pared by 6 bases and J by 1 base, with 19 bases between. The length of the CDR3 is 16 residues. Per germline, CDR1 MNHEY and CDR2 SMNVEV (reference sequence). CDR3 region: CASRDRPGVRSYEQYF. For the CDR3, the DNA is TGTGCCAGCAGAGACCGCCCGGGGGTAAGATCCTACGAGCAGTACTTC.

This clonotype was detected ten times or more. CDR3 amino acids: CAISLDSTSYEQYF. CDR3 nucleotide sequence: TGTGCCATCAGCCTCGACAGCACCTCCTACGAGCAGTACTTC. The J gene is TRBJ2-7, the V gene TRBV10-3, with D possibly TRBD1 on 5 matching bases. Trimming removed 6 bases at V and 0 bases at J, with 12 bases between. CDR3 length: 14 amino acids. Germline V gene data show CDR1 as ENHRY and CDR2 as SYGVKD.

The V and J genes are TRBV5-1 and TRBJ2-5; no definite D call. The CDR3 runs 16 residues. V gave up 0 bases and J gave up 3 bases, with 15 bases separating them. Germline CDR1 SGHRS, CDR2 YFSETQ. The CDR3 bases are TGCGCCAGCAGCTTGGTTTCAGGCTGGCCGGAAGAGACCCAGTACTTC. The encoded protein is CASSLVSGWPEETQYF.

CDR3 residues: CASSEGLAGFTDTQYF. CDR3 coding DNA: TGTGCCAGCAGCGAGGGACTAGCGGGATTCACAGATACGCAGTATTTT. The chain employs TRBV9 and TRBJ2-3, with 13 bases lining up with TRBD2. Trimming removed 3 bases from V and 2 bases from J; junction bases left unmatched: 3. This CDR3 is built from 16 residues. CDR1 and CDR2 (germline): SGDLS, YYNGEE.

The V gene is TRBV5-6, the J gene TRBJ2-7; D perhaps matches TRBD2 (6 bases). Germline CDR1 and CDR2: SGHDT and YYEEEE. This CDR3 contains 15 residues. V was clipped by 0 bases and J by 5 bases, with 15 bases between them. The CDR3 sequence is CASSLVGRKENEQYF. In nucleotides, the CDR3 is TGTGCCAGCAGCTTGGTGGGGAGGAAGGAAAACGAGCAGTACTTC.

This clonotype was picked up a small number of times. The chain recombines TRBV29-1 with TRBJ2-7; a possible D gene is TRBD1 (6 bases). The CDR3 runs 12 residues. Germline CDR1 SQVTM, CDR2 ANQGSEA. Trimming shortened V by 4 bases and J by 4 bases, and 11 bases separated the two germline ends. The CDR3 reads CSVVQGGYEQYF. The CDR3 nucleotides read TGCAGCGTTGTACAGGGTGGATACGAGCAGTACTTC.

This chain uses TRBV5-1 with TRBJ2-1; D uncertain. CDR3 size: 13 residues. Per the germline V gene, CDR1 is SGHRS and CDR2 is YFSETQ. Trimming shortened V by 0 bases and J by 10 bases, and 11 bases separated the two germline ends. The CDR3 loop reads CASSLDMFGEQFF. DNA of the CDR3: TGCGCCAGCAGCTTGGATATGTTTGGCGAGCAGTTCTTC.

In DNA form, the CDR3 reads TGTGCCAGCAGTTTAGGTGGGACATATGAGCAGTTCTTC. Protein sequence: CASSLGGTYEQFF. The genes are TRBV12-3 or TRBV12-4 and TRBJ2-1; possibly TRBD1 for D (6 bases). The CDR3 loop spans 13 amino acids. V gave up 1 base and J gave up 8 bases, with 9 bases separating them.

The chain couples TRBV5-1 to TRBJ2-3; either TRBD1 or TRBD2 may fit D (5 bases each). V gave up 0 bases and J gave up 5 bases, with 19 bases separating them. The CDR3 is 17 residues long. Germline V lookup: CDR1 SGHRS, CDR2 YFSETQ. Written as DNA, the CDR3 is TGCGCCAGCAGCTTGGAAAGGGACCGCCCTGGCGGAGATACGCAGTATTTT. As protein: CASSLERDRPGGDTQYF.

In this sample, this clonotype turned up a few times. The gene calls are TRBV12-3 or TRBV12-4 and TRBJ2-7; 7 bases fit TRBD2. This CDR3 contains 14 residues. V lost 7 bases, J lost 2 bases, and 8 bases stayed unmatched. The CDR3 here is CASKATLAAYEQYF. The CDR3 nucleotides read TGTGCCAGCAAAGCAACCCTAGCGGCCTACGAGCAGTACTTC.

The V call is TRBV5-1, the J call TRBJ2-2; D possibly matches TRBD1 or TRBD2 (5 bases each). The germline gives CDR1 SGHRS, CDR2 YFSETQ. This CDR3 contains 15 residues. V was cut by 1 base and J by 7 bases, with 14 bases left in between. CDR3 sequence: CASSLFRGDGGELFF. CDR3 DNA sequence: TGCGCCAGCAGCTTGTTTCGGGGCGATGGCGGGGAGCTGTTTTTT.

The chain has TRBV28 and TRBJ1-2, with D unresolved. There are 11 residues in the CDR3. V lost 11 bases, J lost 6 bases, and 13 bases lay in between. Germline CDR1 is MDHEN and CDR2 is SYDVKM. The chain's CDR3 is CAVRRGHGYTF. The CDR3 bases are TGTGCCGTTCGCCGTGGTCATGGCTACACCTTC.

The genes are TRBV12-3 or TRBV12-4 and TRBJ1-4; D may be TRBD1 (5 bases). The V end was cut by 0 bases, the J end by 2 bases, with 10 bases between. The CDR3 covers 16 residues. The CDR3 coding sequence is TGTGCCAGCAGTTTAGCGATCGGGGCTACTAATGAAAAACTGTTTTTT. It translates to CASSLAIGATNEKLFF.

This chain joins TRBV5-1 and TRBJ2-1; D remains ambiguous. V was cut by 1 base and J by 3 bases, with 11 bases left in between. The CDR3 runs 15 residues. CDR1 and CDR2 from the germline V gene are SGHRS and YFSETQ. This chain's CDR3 is CASSLRDSFYNEQFF. The DNA for the CDR3 is TGCGCCAGCAGCTTGCGCGACTCTTTCTACAATGAGCAGTTCTTC.

The chain joins TRBV18 to TRBJ1-3; tentative D call: TRBD1 (6 bases). Trimming removed 4 bases from V and 0 bases from J, with 13 bases in between. From germline, CDR1 is KGHSH and CDR2 LQKENI. This CDR3 is 16 amino acids long. Here the CDR3 DNA reads TGTGCCAGCTCACTTATAGACAGGCTCTCTGGAAACACCATATATTTT. Its protein product is CASSLIDRLSGNTIYF. Full variable domain (remainder filled in from reference TRBV18 and TRBJ1-3): NAGVMQNPRHLVRRRGQEARLRCSPMKGHSHVYWYRQLPEEGLKFMVYLQKENIIDESGMPKERFSAEFPKEGPSILRIQQVVRGDSAAYFCASSLIDRLSGNTIYFGEGSWLTVV.

This clonotype showed up just a few times. The chain has TRBV10-1 and TRBJ2-5; D unresolved. CDR3 length equals 13 residues. In germline, CDR1 is WNHNN, CDR2 SYGVQD (reference sequence). Trimming removed 3 bases from V and 1 base from J, with 6 bases in between. The CDR3 bases are TGCGCCAGCAGTGACTACCGCCAAGAGACCCAGTACTTC. Its translation: CASSDYRQETQYF.

V and J are TRBV6-2 or TRBV6-3 and TRBJ2-3; D call uncertain. The CDR3 is 14 residues long. The V end lost 2 bases, the J end lost 3 bases, and 9 bases lay between the germline ends. Germline V gene data show CDR1 as MNHEY and CDR2 as SVGEGT. CDR3 region: CASSYRRKTDTQYF. The CDR3 region has the DNA TGTGCCAGCAGTTACCGCCGGAAGACAGATACGCAGTATTTT.

V and J are TRBV12-3 or TRBV12-4 and TRBJ2-7, with 9 nucleotides matching TRBD2. J was trimmed by 3 bases and V by 1 base; bases with no gene match: 10. The CDR3 has 17 residues. The CDR3 here is CASSLVVSRTSVYEQYF. For the CDR3, the DNA is TGTGCCAGCAGTTTAGTGGTGTCTAGGACTAGCGTCTACGAGCAGTACTTC.

J is TRBJ1-5 and V is TRBV12-3 or TRBV12-4; no definite D call. V lost 3 bases, J lost 4 bases, and 19 bases lay in between. The CDR3 is 17 amino acids. CDR3 loop: CASSLGSVAGPNQPQHF. In DNA, the CDR3 is TGTGCCAGCAGTTTGGGATCGGTGGCAGGTCCTAATCAGCCCCAGCATTTT.

A few counts support this clonotype. The chain combines TRBV20-1 with TRBJ2-3; D might be TRBD2 (5 bases). The CDR3 sequence is 17 residues long. Germline V gene sequence: CDR1 DFQATT, CDR2 SNEGSKA (reference sequence). V was trimmed by 8 bases and J by 0 bases, leaving 24 bases between them. The CDR3 here is CSPLNLEGWVSTDTQYF. The CDR3 DNA reads TGCAGTCCTCTAAACTTAGAGGGCTGGGTCAGCACAGATACGCAGTATTTT.

The chain has TRBV5-1 and TRBJ2-1; perhaps TRBD1 as D (6 bases). Germline CDR1 SGHRS, CDR2 YFSETQ. The V end was cut by 5 bases, the J end by 1 base, with 22 bases between. CDR3 length equals 18 residues. CDR3 loop: CASSSNRASSPSYNEQFF. In DNA form, the CDR3 reads TGCGCCAGCAGTTCTAACAGGGCCTCATCCCCATCCTACAATGAGCAGTTCTTC.

V usage is TRBV5-1 and J usage is TRBJ2-3; D remains ambiguous. CDR1 and CDR2 (germline): SGHRS, YFSETQ. The CDR3 loop spans 14 amino acids. Trimming cost V 0 bases and J 4 bases, with 9 bases left between them. The CDR3 sequence is CASSLVVVSDTQYF. The CDR3 bases are TGCGCCAGCAGCTTGGTGGTAGTCTCAGATACGCAGTATTTT.

This clonotype occurred once. V is TRBV18 and J is TRBJ2-2, with a tentative D call TRBD1 (6 bases). This CDR3 has 13 residues. Germline-derived CDR1 and CDR2 are KGHSH and LQKENI. V shed 2 bases and J shed 11 bases, with 12 bases lying between them. The CDR3 DNA sequence: TGTGCCAGCTCACCAAAATCCGGGACAGAGCTGTTTTTT. Protein product: CASSPKSGTELFF. Combining the CDR3 with reference TRBV18 and TRBJ2-2 gives the whole variable domain NAGVMQNPRHLVRRRGQEARLRCSPMKGHSHVYWYRQLPEEGLKFMVYLQKENIIDESGMPKERFSAEFPKEGPSILRIQQVVRGDSAAYFCASSPKSGTELFFGEGSRLTVL.